Below are 11 T cell receptor beta chains sequenced from a single sample in a study of T cell repertoires in cytomegalovirus infection (dated by TCRdb to between 2018 and 2020). The reads were generated on an Illumina HiSeq 1500. The public reads were run again by TCRdb, first through fastp at Q25 and then through MiXCR, and only productive beta chains were kept. All rows with the same CDR3 protein become a single entry with the most common DNA and genes. This sample lists around 130,000 distinct CDR3 sequences; less than 9.5% were detected once. Around 10% of the sample goes to the ten largest clones. The sequenced sample consisted of PBMCs. The receptors were gathered from a human donor in good health (CMV status not recorded). Some clones in this sample may be carry-over from other donors' samples.

This clonotype was seen many times. The V and J genes are TRBV20-1 and TRBJ1-6; no definite D call. The V end was cut by 6 bases, the J end by 0 bases, with 6 bases between. This CDR3 is built from 13 residues. Germline loops: CDR1 DFQATT, CDR2 SNEGSKA (reference sequence). The CDR3: CSARSSYNSPLHF. The CDR3 coding sequence is TGCAGTGCGCGGAGCTCCTATAATTCACCCCTCCACTTT.

This clonotype was counted many times. The rearrangement joins TRBV6-6 to TRBJ2-3, with D maybe TRBD2 (7 bases). The ends were cut back, 5 bases at V and 5 bases at J, with 20 bases in the middle. Per the germline V gene, CDR1 is MNHNY and CDR2 is SVGAGI (reference sequence). The CDR3 has 16 amino acids. The CDR3 DNA is TGTGCCAGCAGTCCCCCGTTCCGGGGGGCAGGAGATACGCAGTATTTT. Residues: CASSPPFRGAGDTQYF.

This clonotype appeared many times. This chain joins TRBV10-3 and TRBJ2-6, with no clear D. The CDR3 runs 19 residues. V was pared by 6 bases and J by 0 bases, with 21 bases between. Germline V gives CDR1 ENHRY, CDR2 SYGVKD. The CDR3 reads CAIRGGLRQEPSGANVLTF. As DNA, the CDR3 is TGTGCCATCAGGGGCGGTCTGAGGCAGGAGCCCTCTGGGGCCAACGTCCTGACTTTC.

The sample holds many counts of this clonotype. This chain joins TRBV7-2 and TRBJ1-5; D is unclear. The germline V gene has CDR1 SGHTA and CDR2 FQGNSA. Between the trimmed V and J ends, which lost 0 bases and 7 bases, there was a span of 10 bases. The CDR3 length is 14 residues. DNA of the CDR3: TGTGCCAGCAGCTTAGCCCGGAACTGGCAGCCCCAGCATTTT. Amino acid sequence: CASSLARNWQPQHF.

This clonotype has only a few counts. The chain employs TRBV20-1 and TRBJ1-1; D remains unclear. Germline CDR1 is DFQATT and CDR2 is SNEGSKA (reference sequence). V was cut by 1 base and J by 6 bases, with 6 bases left in between. CDR3 length: 11 amino acids. CDR3 sequence reads: CSARVVAEAFF. CDR3 nucleotide sequence: TGCAGTGCTAGAGTGGTAGCTGAAGCTTTCTTT.

V is TRBV15 and J is TRBJ1-5; unclear D gene. In germline, CDR1 is LNHNV, CDR2 YYDKDF (reference sequence). CDR3 length: 15 residues. Trimming left V 0 bases short and J 0 bases short, with 6 bases between. The CDR3 DNA reads TGTGCCACCAGCAGAGACCCTGCTAGCAATCAGCCCCAGCATTTT. The encoded protein is CATSRDPASNQPQHF.

Only a few counts were recorded for this clonotype. The chain joins TRBV4-1 to TRBJ1-5, with D possibly matching TRBD1 (6 bases). V lost 4 bases and J lost 0, with 10 bases in between. Germline V lookup: CDR1 MGHRA, CDR2 YSYEKL. This CDR3 has 15 amino acids. CDR3 region: CASSRQESSNQPQHF. In DNA form, the CDR3 reads TGCGCCAGCAGCCGACAGGAATCTAGCAATCAGCCCCAGCATTTT.

This clonotype was observed many times. The chain combines TRBV29-1 with TRBJ2-3; tentatively, D is TRBD1 (6 bases). The V gene's germline CDR1 is SQVTM and CDR2 ANQGSEA. The CDR3 is made up of 13 amino acids. V was pared by 7 bases and J by 3 bases, with 14 bases between. This CDR3 reads CSGLQGSTDTQYF. The DNA for the CDR3 is TGCAGCGGACTACAGGGATCAACAGATACGCAGTATTTT.

The CDR3 bases are TGCAGTGCGCCTTCCGACAGGGGGGACACAGATACGCAGTATTTT. This sequence encodes CSAPSDRGDTDTQYF. This sequence joins TRBV20-1 and TRBJ2-3, with 9 bases matching TRBD1. V shed 6 bases, J shed 2 bases, and the junction held 9 bases outside the gene matches. Germline V gene sequence: CDR1 DFQATT, CDR2 SNEGSKA (reference sequence). The length of the CDR3 is 15 residues.

At least ten counts were recorded for this clonotype. This chain joins TRBV28 and TRBJ1-5; tentative D call: TRBD1 (6 bases). The CDR3 runs 15 residues. V was shortened by 4 bases and J by 3 bases, with 13 bases between the two germline ends. The germline V gene encodes CDR1 MDHEN and CDR2 SYDVKM. The CDR3 sequence is CASSSRGIANQPQHF. The DNA of the CDR3 is TGTGCCAGCAGTTCCAGGGGTATCGCCAATCAGCCCCAGCATTTT. The full variable domain, completed using reference TRBV28 and TRBJ1-5, is DVKVTQSSRYLVKRTGEKVFLECVQDMDHENMFWYRQDPGLGLRLIYFSYDVKMKEKGDIPEGYSVSREKKERFSLILESASTNQTSMYLCASSSRGIANQPQHFGDGTRLSIL.

This clonotype occurred many times. In DNA, the CDR3 is TGTGCCAGCAGCTTAGTCAGGGCCTGGGCAGATACGCAGTATTTT. Residues: CASSLVRAWADTQYF. The chain has TRBV7-2 and TRBJ2-3, with a possible D match to TRBD1 (5 bases). Between the trimmed V and J ends, which lost 1 base and 4 bases, there was a span of 12 bases. CDR3 size: 15 residues. Germline CDR1 SGHTA, CDR2 FQGNSA.